One and the same sample provided the 10 T cell receptor beta chains below, sequenced in a study of graft-versus-host responses after intestinal transplantation. Their cognate antigens are unknown. Assay used: immunoSEQ multiplex PCR; TCRdb lists only in-frame clones, some missing. Counted here are about 88,000 clones, about 94% occurring once; the ten biggest clones make up approximately 0.19%. The sequenced sample was unstimulated CD4+ T cells sorted from spleen or lymph node cells, obtained before transplant. Receptors originate from a human donor who was the organ donor for an intestinal transplant.

This chain uses TRBV9 with TRBJ1-2; 8 nucleotides match TRBD1. The germline V gene has CDR1 SGDLS and CDR2 YYNGEE. This CDR3 comprises 14 residues. With 0 bases clipped from V and 5 bases from J, the junction kept 3 bases outside the gene matches. CDR3: CASSVVRQGYGYTF. The CDR3 DNA follows: TGTGCCAGCAGCGTAGTCCGACAGGGGTATGGCTACACCTTC.

J is TRBJ1-3 and V is TRBV5-1; D is uncertain. V lost 1 base, J lost 6 bases, and 5 bases lay in between. The CDR3 sequence is 12 residues long. Germline V CDR1 and CDR2: SGHRS, YFSETQ. The CDR3 region is CASSLNQNTIYF. CDR3 sequence (DNA): TGCGCCAGCAGCTTGAACCAAAACACCATATATTTT.

The chain links TRBV7-2 to TRBJ2-5, with D maybe TRBD1 (8 bases). The CDR3 length is 14 residues. V was pared by 0 bases and J by 5 bases, with 10 bases between. The germline gives CDR1 SGHTA, CDR2 FQGNSA. As DNA, the CDR3 is TGTGCCAGCAGCTTAGCACAGGGGGGGGAGACCCAGTACTTC. Translation: CASSLAQGGETQYF. The full variable domain, with the rest looked up from reference TRBV7-2 and TRBJ2-5, is GAGVSQSPSNKVTEKGKDVELRCDPISGHTALYWYRQSLGQGLEFLIYFQGNSAPDKSGLPSDRFSAERTGGSVSTLTIQRTQQEDSAVYLCASSLAQGGETQYFGPGTRLLVL.

This chain connects TRBV5-1 to TRBJ2-3; D is unresolved. V was shortened by 4 bases and J by 6 bases, with 18 bases between the two germline ends. This CDR3 contains 15 residues. Germline loops: CDR1 SGHRS, CDR2 YFSETQ. CDR3 loop: CASSGTVPLTDTQYF. The CDR3 DNA sequence: TGCGCCAGCAGCGGCACCGTCCCACTAACGGATACGCAGTATTTT.

V is TRBV7-2 and J is TRBJ2-7; D gene uncertain. Trimming pared 0 bases from V and 3 bases from J, leaving 9 bases between. The CDR3 consists of 14 residues. The germline gives CDR1 SGHTA, CDR2 FQGNSA. The CDR3 DNA reads as TGTGCCAGCAGCTTAGCTACACTTAGCTACGAGCAGTACTTC. It specifies CASSLATLSYEQYF.

The chain recombines TRBV7-2 with TRBJ1-1; no clear D gene. The CDR3 length is 14 residues. Trimming removed 5 bases at V and 1 base at J, with 11 bases between. In germline, CDR1 is SGHTA, CDR2 FQGNSA. CDR3 nucleotides: TGTGCCAGCAGCCCGCGACCGGAGAACACTGAAGCTTTCTTT. This gives the protein CASSPRPENTEAFF.

The chain is built from TRBV13 and TRBJ1-2; D is uncertain. The CDR3 is 12 residues long. CDR1 is PRHDT, CDR2 FYEKMQ, per germline (reference sequence). The germline V and J ends were trimmed by 3 bases and 4 bases, with 6 bases remaining between them. This CDR3 reads CASSFGFYGYTF. The CDR3 nucleotides are TGTGCCAGCAGCTTTGGGTTCTATGGCTACACCTTC.

The chain links TRBV18 to TRBJ1-2; 9 nucleotides line up with TRBD1. The CDR3 length is 17 residues. Germline loops: CDR1 KGHSH, CDR2 LQKENI. J gave up 4 bases and V 2 bases, and 11 bases lay outside the gene matches. CDR3 sequence: CASSPYPVQGAVYGYTF. In nucleotides, the CDR3 is TGTGCCAGCTCACCATATCCCGTACAGGGGGCTGTCTATGGCTACACCTTC. Full variable domain (outside the CDR3, taken from reference TRBV18 and TRBJ1-2): NAGVMQNPRHLVRRRGQEARLRCSPMKGHSHVYWYRQLPEEGLKFMVYLQKENIIDESGMPKERFSAEFPKEGPSILRIQQVVRGDSAAYFCASSPYPVQGAVYGYTFGSGTRLTVV.

The V call is TRBV7-2, the J call TRBJ1-5; D unresolved. In germline, CDR1 is SGHTA, CDR2 FQGNSA. The CDR3 is made up of 15 amino acids. V was cut by 1 base and J by 5 bases, with 12 bases left in between. The CDR3 loop reads CASSLGRLPHQPQHF. In nucleotides, the CDR3 is TGTGCCAGCAGCTTAGGTCGATTACCCCATCAGCCCCAGCATTTT.

The chain couples TRBV9 to TRBJ2-3, with a possible D match to TRBD1 (5 bases). CDR3 length: 13 amino acids. Trimming left V 2 bases short and J 2 bases short, with 6 bases between. CDR1 SGDLS and CDR2 YYNGEE come from the germline V gene. The CDR3 loop reads CASSVRDTDTQYF. As DNA, the CDR3 is TGTGCCAGCAGCGTCAGGGACACAGATACGCAGTATTTT. Together with reference TRBV9 and TRBJ2-3, the CDR3 gives the full variable domain: DSGVTQTPKHLITATGQRVTLRCSPRSGDLSVYWYQQSLDQGLQFLIQYYNGEERAKGNILERFSAQQFPDLHSELNLSSLELGDSALYFCASSVRDTDTQYFGPGTRLTVL.